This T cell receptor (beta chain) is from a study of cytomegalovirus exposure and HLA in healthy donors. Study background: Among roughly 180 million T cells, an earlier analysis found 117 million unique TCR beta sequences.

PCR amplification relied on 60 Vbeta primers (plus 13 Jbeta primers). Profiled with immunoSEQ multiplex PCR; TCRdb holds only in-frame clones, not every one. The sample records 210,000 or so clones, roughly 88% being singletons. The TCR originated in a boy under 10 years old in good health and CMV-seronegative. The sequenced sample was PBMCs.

CDR3: CASSPGTGDYAEQFF. As DNA, the CDR3 is TGTGCCAGCAGTCCCGGGACAGGGGATTATGCTGAGCAGTTCTTC. V is TRBV2 and J is TRBJ2-1; 10 nucleotides match TRBD1. Germline V gives CDR1 SNHLY, CDR2 FYNNEI. CDR3 length: 15 residues. The junction had 10 bases not matched to a gene; V was cut back by 5 bases and J by 9 bases.